Following are 20 T cell receptor beta chains from one sample sequenced in a study of blood T cell repertoires in COVID-19 (dated by TCRdb to about 2020). The receptor library was made with the immunoSEQ multiplex PCR assay. TCRdb retrieved this table from immuneACCESS and kept in-frame rearrangements only. Not all clones are present; in checked studies, unresolved V genes account for under half, and no reason is known for the remainder. Counted in this sample were about 330,000 clones; 75% to 90% of them appeared once. The biggest ten clones account for around 4.6% of the sample. Sequenced material: PBMCs or T cells enriched from blood (not recorded which). These receptors were obtained from a man under 40 who had recovered from COVID-19.

The rearrangement uses TRBV7-9 and TRBJ2-1, with TRBD2 as a possible D gene (6 bases). The CDR3 is made up of 13 amino acids. Per germline, CDR1 SEHNR and CDR2 FQNEAQ (reference sequence). Deletions cut 6 bases from V and 8 bases from J, with 14 bases between. The CDR3 DNA is TGTGCCAGCAGTCCGAGGGAGGTGGATGAGCAGTTCTTC. It yields the protein CASSPREVDEQFF.

The chain carries TRBV6-2 or TRBV6-3 and TRBJ2-3, with TRBD2 matching 9 bases. This CDR3 region has 16 residues. V gave up 2 bases and J gave up 6 bases; unmatched junction bases: 9. Germline CDR1 is MNHEY and CDR2 is SVGEGT. The CDR3 protein is CASSYPLAGGLDTQYF. CDR3 in DNA: TGTGCCAGCAGTTACCCCCTGGCGGGGGGGCTTGATACGCAGTATTTT.

J is TRBJ1-4 and V is TRBV5-1, with a possible D match to TRBD1 (6 bases). This CDR3 contains 15 residues. The V gene lost 4 bases and the J gene lost 0 bases, with 10 bases spanning the gap. The germline V gene has CDR1 SGHRS and CDR2 YFSETQ. The CDR3 protein is CASSPGVPTNEKLFF. CDR3 in DNA: TGCGCCAGCAGCCCAGGGGTCCCAACTAATGAAAAACTGTTTTTT.

The chain couples TRBV2 to TRBJ1-2; possibly TRBD1 for D (5 bases). This CDR3 region has 13 residues. V lost 6 bases and J 4 bases, leaving 12 bases between the germline ends. Per germline, CDR1 SNHLY and CDR2 FYNNEI. CDR3 nucleotides: TGTGCCAGCAGGGAGGAGGGGAGCTATGGCTACACCTTC. This sequence encodes CASREEGSYGYTF.

This chain connects TRBV4-1 to TRBJ2-7, with 13 bases identical to TRBD2. CDR3 size: 16 residues. J lost 7 bases, V lost 0 bases, and 6 bases had no gene match. Germline V gives CDR1 MGHRA, CDR2 YSYEKL. CDR3 DNA sequence: TGCGCCAGCAGCCAAGATCCCATACTAGCGGGGGGGGAGCAGTACTTC. This encodes CASSQDPILAGGEQYF.

The chain links TRBV5-6 to TRBJ1-5, with 8 positions matching TRBD1. In germline, CDR1 is SGHDT, CDR2 YYEEEE. The CDR3 covers 17 residues. With V trimmed by 4 bases and J by 0 bases, 9 bases remained unmatched. The CDR3 sequence is CASSKTGAAYSNQPQHF. Written as DNA, the CDR3 is TGTGCCAGCAGCAAGACAGGGGCGGCTTATAGCAATCAGCCCCAGCATTTT.

The chain uses TRBV19 and TRBJ2-7; a possible D gene is TRBD1 (6 bases). Germline CDR1 LNHDA, CDR2 SQIVND (reference sequence). Trimming took 8 bases from V and 2 from J, leaving 13 bases between them. This CDR3 spans 13 amino acids. The CDR3 DNA reads TGTGCCAGTTATATTTGGACAGCCTACGAGCAGTACTTC. It translates to CASYIWTAYEQYF.

Here the CDR3 reads CATSREQGFNQPQHF. Here the CDR3 DNA reads TGTGCCACCAGCAGAGAACAGGGTTTCAATCAGCCCCAGCATTTT. The chain has TRBV15 and TRBJ1-5, with a tentative D call TRBD1 (6 bases). The CDR3 runs to 15 residues. Trimming shortened V by 0 bases and J by 3 bases, and 9 bases separated the two germline ends. The germline V gene encodes CDR1 LNHNV and CDR2 YYDKDF (reference sequence).

This chain links TRBV24-1 with TRBJ2-1; D gene uncertain. Germline V CDR1 and CDR2: KGHDR, SFDVKD. This CDR3 is built from 11 residues. V was clipped by 4 bases and J by 12 bases, with 9 bases between them. The CDR3 loop is CATSEERLQFF. The CDR3 DNA reads as TGTGCCACCAGTGAAGAGCGCCTGCAGTTCTTC.

This chain uses TRBV16 with TRBJ2-1; D might be TRBD2 (5 bases). The CDR3 is 15 residues long. Trimming removed 2 bases from V and 2 bases from J, with 10 bases in between. Germline V gene lookup returns CDR1 KGHSY and CDR2 FQNENV. In DNA, the CDR3 is TGTGCCAGCAGCCAAATGACTAAACCCTACAATGAGCAGTTCTTC. It is translated as CASSQMTKPYNEQFF. The full variable domain, completed using reference TRBV16 and TRBJ2-1, is GEEVAQTPKHLVRGEGQKAKLYCAPIKGHSYVFWYQQVLKNEFKFLISFQNENVFDETGMPKERFSAKCLPNSPCSLEIQATKLEDSAVYFCASSQMTKPYNEQFFGPGTRLTVL.

The J gene is TRBJ1-2, the V gene TRBV5-1; D remains ambiguous. CDR3 length: 15 residues. Per germline, CDR1 SGHRS and CDR2 YFSETQ. Trimming cost V 0 bases and J 4 bases, with 13 bases left between them. DNA of the CDR3: TGCGCCAGCAGCTTGGAGCTTCGGGGATTCTATGGCTACACCTTC. Protein sequence: CASSLELRGFYGYTF.

CDR3 region: CASSRTINQETQYF. CDR3 nucleotide sequence: TGTGCCAGCAGCCGAACTATAAACCAAGAGACCCAGTACTTC. This chain uses TRBV9 with TRBJ2-5; the D is unclear. The CDR3 loop spans 14 amino acids. In germline, CDR1 is SGDLS, CDR2 YYNGEE. The ends were cut back, 4 bases at V and 0 bases at J, with 10 bases in the middle.

This chain connects TRBV5-1 to TRBJ2-2; D remains ambiguous. V lost 5 bases and J 6 bases, leaving 11 bases between the germline ends. The CDR3 spans 13 residues. Looked up from germline, CDR1 is SGHRS and CDR2 is YFSETQ. The CDR3 protein is CASRFIEAGELFF. CDR3 sequence (DNA): TGCGCCAGCAGATTCATAGAGGCCGGGGAGCTGTTTTTT. Filled out from reference TRBV5-1 and TRBJ2-2, the complete variable domain reads KAGVTQTPRYLIKTRGQQVTLSCSPISGHRSVSWYQQTPGQGLQFLFEYFSETQRNKGNFPGRFSGRQFSNSRSEMNVSTLELGDSALYLCASRFIEAGELFFGEGSRLTVL.

V and J are TRBV11-3 and TRBJ2-5; 7 bases are shared with TRBD2. This CDR3 region has 15 residues. V lost 3 bases, J lost 3 bases, and 7 bases stayed unmatched. Germline CDR1 is SGHNT and CDR2 is YENEEA. This chain's CDR3 is CASSFGGDMEETQYF. CDR3 DNA sequence: TGTGCCAGCAGCTTTGGGGGGGATATGGAAGAGACCCAGTACTTC.

Concerning this clone: Other DNA sequences from this sample encode an identical CDR3 as well. The chain joins TRBV27 to TRBJ1-5; D might be TRBD1 (5 bases). Germline CDR1 MNHEY, CDR2 SMNVEV (reference sequence). This CDR3 comprises 15 residues. V lost 3 bases and J lost 0, with 9 bases in between. The CDR3 spells CASSLGQNSNQPQHF. In nucleotides, the CDR3 is TGTGCCAGCAGTTTGGGGCAGAATAGCAATCAGCCCCAGCATTTT.

The J gene is TRBJ2-7, the V gene TRBV9; 9 bases map to TRBD1. The ends lost 3 bases at V and 1 base at J; junction bases unmatched: 2. The CDR3 extends over 14 amino acids. CDR1 and CDR2 (germline): SGDLS, YYNGEE. The CDR3 DNA sequence: TGTGCCAGCAGCGCGACAGGGGGGTCCTACGAGCAGTACTTC. Translated, it gives CASSATGGSYEQYF.

The chain links TRBV7-8 to TRBJ1-2, with D hard to call. The CDR3 is 13 residues long. The germline gives CDR1 SGHVS, CDR2 FQNEAQ. The V and J ends lost 0 bases and 8 bases respectively, with 10 bases between them. DNA for the CDR3: TGTGCCAGCAGCTTAGCGCAAGCGTACGGCTACACCTTC. Protein product: CASSLAQAYGYTF. Supplemented by reference TRBV7-8 and TRBJ1-2, the full variable domain reads GAGVSQSPRYKVAKRGQDVALRCDPISGHVSLFWYQQALGQGPEFLTYFQNEAQLDKSGLPSDRFFAERPEGSVSTLKIQRTQQEDSAVYLCASSLAQAYGYTFGSGTRLTVV.

This clone is a singleton in its sample. The V and J genes are TRBV27 and TRBJ2-7; a weak D match, TRBD1 (6 bases). The V gene's germline CDR1 is MNHEY and CDR2 SMNVEV (reference sequence). Trimming took off 6 bases at V and 5 bases at J, with 14 bases between the two ends. This CDR3 spans 13 amino acids. In DNA form, the CDR3 reads TGTGCCAGCAGAGCACACAGGGACCACGAGCAGTACTTC. Residues: CASRAHRDHEQYF.

This clone has more than one count but fewer than ten. The V and J genes are TRBV4-1 and TRBJ1-2; D ambiguous. Germline CDR1 MGHRA, CDR2 YSYEKL. The V gene lost 1 base and the J gene lost 8 bases, with 17 bases spanning the gap. The CDR3 loop spans 15 amino acids. In nucleotides, the CDR3 is TGCGCCAGCAGCCAAGGCATTTCTCTCGACTTCGGCTACACCTTC. It translates to CASSQGISLDFGYTF.

This chain links TRBV28 with TRBJ2-5; the match to TRBD1 covers 8 bases. In germline, CDR1 is MDHEN, CDR2 SYDVKM. This CDR3 is built from 14 residues. With 6 bases clipped from V and 0 bases from J, the junction kept 3 bases outside the gene matches. The CDR3 region is CASSTGGNQETQYF. CDR3 nucleotides: TGTGCCAGCAGCACAGGGGGAAACCAAGAGACCCAGTACTTC.